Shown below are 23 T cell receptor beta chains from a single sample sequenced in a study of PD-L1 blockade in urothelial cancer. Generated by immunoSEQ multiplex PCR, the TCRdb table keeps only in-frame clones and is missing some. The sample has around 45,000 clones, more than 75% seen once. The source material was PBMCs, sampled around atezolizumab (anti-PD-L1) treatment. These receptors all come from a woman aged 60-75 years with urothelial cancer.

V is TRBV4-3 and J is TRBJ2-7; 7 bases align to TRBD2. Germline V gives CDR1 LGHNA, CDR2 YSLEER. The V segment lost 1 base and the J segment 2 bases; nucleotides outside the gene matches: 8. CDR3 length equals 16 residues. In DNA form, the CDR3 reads TGCGCCAGCAGCCAAGCGGCTAGCGGTCCGCCCTACGAGCAGTACTTC. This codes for CASSQAASGPPYEQYF.

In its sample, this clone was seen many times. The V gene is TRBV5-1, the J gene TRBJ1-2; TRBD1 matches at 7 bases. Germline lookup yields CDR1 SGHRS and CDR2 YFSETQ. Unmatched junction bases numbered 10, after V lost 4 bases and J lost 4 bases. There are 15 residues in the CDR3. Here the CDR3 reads CASSPGGDRIYGYTF. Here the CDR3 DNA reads TGCGCCAGCAGCCCGGGGGGGGACAGAATCTATGGCTACACCTTC.

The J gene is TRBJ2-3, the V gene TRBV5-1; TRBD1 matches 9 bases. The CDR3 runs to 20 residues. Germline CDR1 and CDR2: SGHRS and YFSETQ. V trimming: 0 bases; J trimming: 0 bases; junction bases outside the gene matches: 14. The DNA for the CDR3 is TGCGCCAGCAGCTTGGAGGGACAGGGCCCCCACTCATCTAGCACAGATACGCAGTATTTT. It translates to CASSLEGQGPHSSSTDTQYF. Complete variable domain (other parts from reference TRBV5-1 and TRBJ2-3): KAGVTQTPRYLIKTRGQQVTLSCSPISGHRSVSWYQQTPGQGLQFLFEYFSETQRNKGNFPGRFSGRQFSNSRSEMNVSTLELGDSALYLCASSLEGQGPHSSSTDTQYFGPGTRLTVL.

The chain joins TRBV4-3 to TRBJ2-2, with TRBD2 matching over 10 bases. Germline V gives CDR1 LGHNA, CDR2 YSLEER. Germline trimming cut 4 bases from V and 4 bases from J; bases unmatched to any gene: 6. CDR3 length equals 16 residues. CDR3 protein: CASSLGTSVLTGELFF. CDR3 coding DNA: TGCGCCAGCAGCCTTGGGACTAGCGTGCTCACCGGGGAGCTGTTTTTT.

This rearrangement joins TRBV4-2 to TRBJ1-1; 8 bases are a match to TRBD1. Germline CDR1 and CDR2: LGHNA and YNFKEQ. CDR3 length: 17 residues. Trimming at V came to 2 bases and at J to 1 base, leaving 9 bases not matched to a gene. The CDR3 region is CASSQTLGQAKNTEAFF. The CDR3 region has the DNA TGTGCCAGCAGCCAAACGCTGGGACAGGCGAAGAACACTGAAGCTTTCTTT.

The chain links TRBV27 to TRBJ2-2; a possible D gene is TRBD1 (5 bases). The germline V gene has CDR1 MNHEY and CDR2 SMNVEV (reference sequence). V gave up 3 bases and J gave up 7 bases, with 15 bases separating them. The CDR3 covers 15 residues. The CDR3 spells CASSFQDTRFGELFF. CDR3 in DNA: TGTGCCAGCAGTTTCCAGGACACAAGATTCGGGGAGCTGTTTTTT.

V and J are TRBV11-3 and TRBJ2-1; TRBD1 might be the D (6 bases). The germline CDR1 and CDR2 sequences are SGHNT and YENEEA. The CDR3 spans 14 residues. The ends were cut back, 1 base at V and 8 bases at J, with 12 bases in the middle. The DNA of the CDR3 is TGTGCCAGCAGCTTAGTAACAGGGAGCCATGAGCAGTTCTTC. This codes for CASSLVTGSHEQFF.

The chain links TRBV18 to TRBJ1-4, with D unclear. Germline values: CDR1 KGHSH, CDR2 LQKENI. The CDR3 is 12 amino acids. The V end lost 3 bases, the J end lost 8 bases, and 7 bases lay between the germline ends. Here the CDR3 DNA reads TGTGCCAGCTCACCGTCCGGGGAAAAACTGTTTTTT. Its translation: CASSPSGEKLFF.

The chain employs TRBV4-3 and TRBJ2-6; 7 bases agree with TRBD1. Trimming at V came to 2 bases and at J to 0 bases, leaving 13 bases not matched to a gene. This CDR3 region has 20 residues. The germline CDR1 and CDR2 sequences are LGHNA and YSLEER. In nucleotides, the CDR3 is TGCGCCAGCAGCCAATTAGTAGGGACAGCGCCCTCCTCTGGGGCCAACGTCCTGACTTTC. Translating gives CASSQLVGTAPSSGANVLTF.

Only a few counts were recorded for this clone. The CDR3 bases are TGCAGCGTTGATAGGGAGTCCAATGAGCAGTTCTTC. It is translated as CSVDRESNEQFF. The rearrangement links TRBV29-1 to TRBJ2-1; TRBD2 might be the D (5 bases). Trimming took off 3 bases at V and 6 bases at J, with 9 bases between the two ends. Germline-derived CDR1 and CDR2 are SQVTM and ANQGSEA. This CDR3 has 12 amino acids.

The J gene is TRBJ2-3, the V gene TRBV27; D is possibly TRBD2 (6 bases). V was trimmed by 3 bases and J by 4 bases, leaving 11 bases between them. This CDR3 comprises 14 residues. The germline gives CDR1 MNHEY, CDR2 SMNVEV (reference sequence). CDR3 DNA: TGTGCCAGCAGTTTCGGGGGACGGGCAGATACGCAGTATTTT. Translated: CASSFGGRADTQYF.

The CDR3 is CASSSDYATTDTQYF. In DNA form, the CDR3 reads TGTGCCAGCAGCTCGGACTACGCAACTACGGATACGCAGTATTTT. This rearrangement joins TRBV7-2 to TRBJ2-3; D is possibly TRBD2 (6 bases). Germline CDR1 and CDR2: SGHTA and FQGNSA. V was pared by 4 bases and J by 6 bases, with 17 bases between. This CDR3 comprises 15 residues.

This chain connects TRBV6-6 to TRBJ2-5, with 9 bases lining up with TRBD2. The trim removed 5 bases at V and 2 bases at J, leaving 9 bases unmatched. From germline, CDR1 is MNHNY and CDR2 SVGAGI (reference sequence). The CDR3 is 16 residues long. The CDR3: CASSVAGRGGQETQYF. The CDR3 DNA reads TGTGCCAGCAGTGTGGCGGGGCGGGGGGGACAAGAGACCCAGTACTTC.

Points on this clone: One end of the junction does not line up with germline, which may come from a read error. CDR3 sequence reads: CASSHAPRQGITVF. CDR3 sequence (DNA): TGCGCCAGCAGTCACGCCCCCCGGCAGGGGATTACTGTCTTT. The gene calls are TRBV23-1 and TRBJ1-1, with D maybe TRBD1 (6 bases). TRBV23-1 is labeled an ORF, and its function is uncertain. The CDR3 runs to 14 residues.

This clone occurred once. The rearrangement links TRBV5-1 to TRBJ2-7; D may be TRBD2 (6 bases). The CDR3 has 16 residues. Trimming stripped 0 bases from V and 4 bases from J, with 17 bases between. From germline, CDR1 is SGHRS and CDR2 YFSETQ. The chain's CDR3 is CASSLARGAAGYEQYF. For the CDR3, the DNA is TGCGCCAGCAGCTTGGCCCGCGGGGCGGCCGGTTACGAGCAGTACTTC.

DNA for the CDR3: TGCGCCAGCAGCGCCGCCGGGACAGGGGCCTACGAGCAGTACTTC. Translated, it gives CASSAAGTGAYEQYF. V usage is TRBV5-1 and J usage is TRBJ2-7; 10 nucleotides match TRBD1. V dropped 4 bases and J dropped 2; count of bases not matched to a gene: 6. CDR1 and CDR2 from the germline V gene are SGHRS and YFSETQ. The CDR3 is 15 amino acids.

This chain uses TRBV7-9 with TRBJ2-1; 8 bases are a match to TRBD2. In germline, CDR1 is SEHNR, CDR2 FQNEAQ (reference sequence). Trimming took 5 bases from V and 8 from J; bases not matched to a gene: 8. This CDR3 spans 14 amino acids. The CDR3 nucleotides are TGTGCCAGCAGCCTCGCGGGAGGATTCGATGAGCAGTTCTTC. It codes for CASSLAGGFDEQFF.

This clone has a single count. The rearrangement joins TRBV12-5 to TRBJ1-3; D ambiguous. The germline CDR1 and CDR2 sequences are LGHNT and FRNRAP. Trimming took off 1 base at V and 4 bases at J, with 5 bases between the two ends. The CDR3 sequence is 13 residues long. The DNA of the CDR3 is TGTGCTAGTGGTTTGGGCAGGGGAAACACCATATATTTT. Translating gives CASGLGRGNTIYF.

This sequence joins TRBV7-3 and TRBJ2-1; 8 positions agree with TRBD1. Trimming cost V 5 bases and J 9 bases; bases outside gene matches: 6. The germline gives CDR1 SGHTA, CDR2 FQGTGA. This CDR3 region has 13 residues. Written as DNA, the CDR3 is TGTGCCAGCAGCATGATTACAGGGGGTGAGCAGTTCTTC. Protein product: CASSMITGGEQFF.

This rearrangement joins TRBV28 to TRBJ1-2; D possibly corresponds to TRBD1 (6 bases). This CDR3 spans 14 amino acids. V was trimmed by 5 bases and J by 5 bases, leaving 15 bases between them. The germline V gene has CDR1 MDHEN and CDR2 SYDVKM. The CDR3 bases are TGTGCCAGCAGTGAAGGACAGCGCCTGTATGGCTACACCTTC. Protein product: CASSEGQRLYGYTF.

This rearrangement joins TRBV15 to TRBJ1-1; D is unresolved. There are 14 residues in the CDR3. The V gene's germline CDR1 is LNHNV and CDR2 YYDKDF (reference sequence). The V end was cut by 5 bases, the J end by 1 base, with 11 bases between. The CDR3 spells CATSGRHPNTEAFF. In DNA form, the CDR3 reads TGTGCCACCAGCGGGAGACACCCGAACACTGAAGCTTTCTTT.

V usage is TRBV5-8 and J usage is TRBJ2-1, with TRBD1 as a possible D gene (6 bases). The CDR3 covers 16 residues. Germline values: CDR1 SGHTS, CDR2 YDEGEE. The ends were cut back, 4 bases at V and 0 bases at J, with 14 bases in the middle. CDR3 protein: CASSLGQPSSYNEQFF. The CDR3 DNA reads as TGTGCCAGCAGCCTTGGACAGCCCAGCTCCTACAATGAGCAGTTCTTC.

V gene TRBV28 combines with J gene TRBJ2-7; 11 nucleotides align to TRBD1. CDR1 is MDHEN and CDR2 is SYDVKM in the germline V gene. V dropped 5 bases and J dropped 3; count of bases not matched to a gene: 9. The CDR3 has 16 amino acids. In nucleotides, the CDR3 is TGTGCCAGCAGTCTATTGCCCGGGACAGGGGGCTACGAGCAGTACTTC. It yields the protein CASSLLPGTGGYEQYF.